Sequencing of this TCR beta chain was carried out in a study of T cell repertoires in ileal Crohn's disease (dated by TCRdb to between 2018 and 2021). Regarding the complete study: At the time of surgery, roughly a third of patients were active smokers, and the median duration of disease was 7.9 years. Every patient underwent surgery because of a complication, which was stricturing disease in about 61% and penetrating disease in roughly 40%. Postoperative therapy was given to about half of the patients, with thiopurines administered to about a dozen patients and anti-TNF agents administered to 18 patients. A prospective multicentre cohort supplied the roughly 57 Crohn's disease patients whose TCR repertoires were analysed. The study was conducted in parallel with a multicentre cohort built to find predictors of early endoscopic recurrence after ileocolonic resection. Endoscopic postoperative recurrence was defined as a Rutgeerts score above i0. The study sequenced 150 to 200 mucosal samples from around 57 patients, taken at several locations on the surgical specimen and at postoperative endoscopy. Summary of the overall study and its limitations: Endoscopic recurrence was linked to a higher percentage of high-frequency clones at surgery, and recurrence occurred in every patient whose clonality exceeded 26.8% (18/57). Patients who were active smokers at surgery had a significantly higher proportion of clonal expansions than non-smokers (about 25% vs 20%, p=0.02). Only a subgroup of patients, of unstated size, had their mucosal CD4 and CD8 T cells sorted and sequenced. Sorted CD8 T cells carried more high-frequency clones than CD4 T cells, suggesting mucosal expansions were mainly CD8.

CDR1 and CDR2, looked up from the germline V gene, are SGDLS and YYNGEE. V is pared back by 3 bases and J by 2 bases, with 11 bases lying between the germline termini. There are 14 amino acids in the CDR3, from cysteine to phenylalanine inclusive. The read is trimmed to its CDR3 DNA, 42 bases read in frame from base 1. Turning to this clone: Its antigen has not been determined. Qualities for individual bases were not recorded, and no much larger clone is one base off.

For commercial TCRB immunosequencing, about 0.45 micrograms of biopsy DNA were submitted for each sample. A two-step, amplification bias-controlled multiplex PCR was used by Adaptive Biotechnology to amplify CDR3 regions from genomic DNA. Primers covering every V and J gene segment were used in the first PCR, while barcodes and Illumina adapters were added in the second PCR. CDR3 libraries were sequenced using an Illumina instrument. The original methods were these. The analysis used both the pipelines supplied by the vendor and custom analysis of the raw data in R/Bioconductor with R version 3.3.0. Clonality, which ranges from 0 to 1, was calculated as the inverse of the normalised Shannon entropy across all productive clones. The repertoire share taken up by the top 100 clones defined high-frequency clones, and only clones that passed a 95% confidence test were kept. Repertoire diversity was measured with the Simpson index, and overlap between samples was measured with the Morisita-Horn index. TCRdb limited this immuneACCESS table to in-frame rearrangements with V and J called. A share of clones is missing; checked studies link under half to unresolved V genes, and the rest is unexplained. Clonal size and the V and J genes are those of that table, whereas D and trimming came from the DNA. Here the sample has roughly 4,000 clones; approximately 80% occur a single time. The ten largest clones add up to 7.6% of the sample.

To be eligible, patients had to be adults with ileal or ileocolonic Crohn's disease and an indication for ileocolonic resection. Before DNA extraction, whole ileal mucosal biopsies were kept frozen at -80 degrees C. A TRizol-based method was used to extract genomic DNA from the frozen whole biopsies, and the DNA was quantified with a NanoDrop 2000 spectrophotometer. This chain joins TRBV9 to TRBJ1-1; the D gene is possibly TRBD1, with 5 bases matching. This TCR came from an adult with Crohn's disease. The specimen sequenced was ileal tissue. The nucleotides are TGTGCCAGCAGCGGTACAGGTACAAACACTGAAGCTTTCTTT. This encodes CASSGTGTNTEAFF.